This T cell receptor (beta chain) was recorded in a study of blood T cell repertoires in COVID-19. Participants came from under 30 US areas, aged about 18 to 89 years. From germline, CDR1 is SGHRS and CDR2 YFSETQ. V was clipped by 4 bases and J by 2 bases; unmatched bases: 11. The CDR3 runs 16 residues. Clones were read by immunoSEQ multiplex PCR, and TCRdb kept only the in-frame ones, dropping some. The data hold 300,000 to 400,000 clones, with around nine tenths observed a single time. The source material was PBMCs or T cells enriched from blood (not recorded which). This TCR came from a woman younger than 35 who had recovered from COVID-19. This chain connects TRBV5-1 to TRBJ2-7; TRBD1 agrees at 8 bases. CDR3 residues: CASSTHGQGVAYEQYF. As DNA, the CDR3 is TGCGCCAGCAGCACACACGGACAGGGTGTAGCCTACGAGCAGTACTTC.